This TCR beta chain was retrieved from a study of blood T cell repertoires in COVID-19. Study summary: Samples came from the United States, Italy and Spain, spanning acute and convalescent COVID-19. Sample material is recorded as cDNA or gDNA derived from T cells, B-cell-depleted T cells, or PBMCs.

This clone is termed medium-sized. Germline V gene lookup returns CDR1 MDHEN and CDR2 SYDVKM. The trim removed 4 bases at V and 1 base at J, leaving 4 bases unmatched. The CDR3 spans 16 residues. As originally analysed: Nucleated cell counts were estimated from reference gene primer amplification. Repertoires were generated with immunoSEQ multiplex PCR, while TCRdb's copy carries only in-frame clones and drops some. Clone size and the V and J calls come from that table; the DNA yielded D and trimming. The sample shows roughly 80,000 clones, 82% of them seen only once. The sequenced sample consisted of peripheral blood. The source of this sequence is a human donor in a cohort sampled during active COVID-19. J is TRBJ1-4 and V is TRBV28, with 9 bases matching TRBD1. Here the CDR3 DNA reads TGTGCCAGCAGTTCCCACAGGGGGCAAACTAATGAAAAACTGTTTTTT. This sequence encodes CASSSHRGQTNEKLFF.